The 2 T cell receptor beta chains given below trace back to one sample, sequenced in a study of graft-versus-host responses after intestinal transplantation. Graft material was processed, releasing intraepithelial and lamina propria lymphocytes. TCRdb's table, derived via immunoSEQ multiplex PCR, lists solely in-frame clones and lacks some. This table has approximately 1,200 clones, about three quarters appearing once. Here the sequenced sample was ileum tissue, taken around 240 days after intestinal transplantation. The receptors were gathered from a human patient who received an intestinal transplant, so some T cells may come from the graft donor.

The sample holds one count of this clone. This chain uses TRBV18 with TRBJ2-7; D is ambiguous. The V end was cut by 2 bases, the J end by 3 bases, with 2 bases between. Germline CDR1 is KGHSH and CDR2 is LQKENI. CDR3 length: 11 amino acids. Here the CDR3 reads CASSPDYEQYF. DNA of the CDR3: TGTGCCAGCTCACCAGACTACGAGCAGTACTTC.

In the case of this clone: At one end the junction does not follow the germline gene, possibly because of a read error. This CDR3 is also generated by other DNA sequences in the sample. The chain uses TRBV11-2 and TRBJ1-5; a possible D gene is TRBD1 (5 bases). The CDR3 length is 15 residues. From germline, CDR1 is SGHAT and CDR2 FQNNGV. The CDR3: CASSLEPGQGQPQHF. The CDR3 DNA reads TGCGCCAGCAGCTTAGAACCCGGGCAGGGCCAGCCCCAGCATTTT. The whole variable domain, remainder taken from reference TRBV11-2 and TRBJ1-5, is EAGVAQSPRYKIIEKRQSVAFWCNPISGHATLYWYQQILGQGPKLLIQFQNNGVVDDSQLPKDRFSAERLKGVDSTLKIQPAKLEDSAVYLCASSLEPGQGQPQHFGDGTRLSIL.